The source of this TCR beta chain is a study of Ad26.COV2.S vaccination and SARS-CoV-2 variants. General observations from the study: Reportedly, after vaccination the spike-specific CD8+ and CD4+ T cell responses displayed substantial breadth.

Per the germline V gene, CDR1 is MNHEY and CDR2 is SVGAGI. The CDR3 sequence is 13 residues long. Trimming stripped 6 bases from V and 2 bases from J, with 11 bases between. A remark on this clone: Its antigen is not known.

Here immunoSEQ multiplex PCR was the method, and the copy in TCRdb shows in-frame clones only, minus some. This sample has 300,000 to 350,000 clones, with roughly nine tenths found just once. Treatment of the sample: some 20 received Ad26.COV2.S at low or high dose, single or two shots; roughly 5 received placebo; per-sample allocation not given. Samples came from day 63 after the first vaccine or placebo injection. This sequence was found in a person aged 18 to 65 who received the Ad26.COV2.S COVID-19 vaccine or a placebo. The V call is TRBV6-5, the J call TRBJ2-7; D may be TRBD1 (6 bases). The material was peripheral blood, obtained in a trial of Ad26.COV2.S vaccine versus placebo. The CDR3 reads CASRETGTYEQYF. In DNA, the CDR3 is TGTGCCAGCAGAGAGACAGGTACCTACGAGCAGTACTTC.